The 29 T cell receptor beta chains listed next were all sequenced from one sample in a study of T cells expressing NK-cell markers. TCRdb reprocessed the 5' RACE reads and stores each CDR3 protein as one record, lacking DNA. The sample includes about 170,000 distinct CDR3 sequences. Specimen: blood T cells: a sorted CD56 or NKG2C T cell subset, CD4+ or CD8+ T cells, or bulk PBMC T cells (not recorded which). These receptors were taken from a man aged 18-75 years in good health.

The CDR3 loop reads CASQTSGGQETQYF. The rearrangement uses TRBV6-1 and TRBJ2-5; the D call from TCRdb, TRBD2, cannot be confirmed without DNA. In germline, CDR1 is MNHNS, CDR2 SASEGT. This CDR3 comprises 14 residues.

The chain is built from TRBV4-2 and TRBJ2-5; TCRdb indicates TRBD2, and absent DNA this call remains unverified. The CDR3 loop spans 16 amino acids. The germline V gene has CDR1 LGHNA and CDR2 YNFKEQ. CDR3 protein: CASSQASGGAQETQYF.

This rearrangement joins TRBV6-1 to TRBJ1-2. This CDR3 region has 14 residues. CDR1 is MNHNS, CDR2 SASEGT, per germline. This CDR3 reads CASILDLANYGYTF.

This sequence joins TRBV10-3 and TRBJ1-6; TCRdb returns TRBD1, unconfirmable since there is no DNA. CDR3 length: 17 amino acids. The germline V gene encodes CDR1 ENHRY and CDR2 SYGVKD. The CDR3 spells CAISDAVPGVYNSPLHF.

The chain links TRBV15 to TRBJ2-7. Germline assignment: CDR1 LNHNV and CDR2 YYDKDF (reference sequence). The CDR3 sequence is 16 residues long. CDR3 protein: CATSRDQLFNPYEQYF.

The gene calls are TRBV4-1 and TRBJ1-1; the TCRdb D gene call, TRBD1, has no DNA to confirm it. This CDR3 has 15 residues. Germline V gene lookup returns CDR1 MGHRA and CDR2 YSYEKL. CDR3 residues: CASSLNGQGGTEAFF.

This chain connects TRBV12-3 or TRBV12-4 to TRBJ2-3; the D gene TCRdb calls, TRBD1, cannot be checked with no DNA. The CDR3 length is 15 residues. CDR3 amino acids: CASSLIRFGGDTQYF.

The genes are TRBV12-3 or TRBV12-4 and TRBJ2-5; TCRdb's D gene call, TRBD1, goes unchecked for lack of DNA. CDR3 length equals 13 residues. CDR3 residues: CASSPGPGETQYF.

The genes are TRBV7-9 and TRBJ2-7; TCRdb outputs TRBD1, but without DNA this stays unchecked. The CDR3 runs to 15 residues. Germline V lookup: CDR1 SEHNR, CDR2 FQNEAQ (reference sequence). CDR3: CASSFPGRSDYEQYF.

The CDR3 protein is CASSYSKLGYHHEQFF. This chain links TRBV6-5 with TRBJ2-1. This CDR3 contains 16 residues. Germline lookup yields CDR1 MNHEY and CDR2 SVGAGI.

CDR3 sequence reads: CASSLFSRAMNTEAFF. The chain employs TRBV11-2 and TRBJ1-1. The CDR3 spans 16 residues. Germline V CDR1 and CDR2: SGHAT, FQNNGV.

The chain recombines TRBV28 with TRBJ2-3; TCRdb returns TRBD1, unconfirmable since there is no DNA. Per germline, CDR1 MDHEN and CDR2 SYDVKM. This CDR3 contains 15 residues. The CDR3: CASSSGTLGTDTQYF. The entire variable domain, with the rest obtained from reference TRBV28 and TRBJ2-3, is as follows: DVKVTQSSRYLVKRTGEKVFLECVQDMDHENMFWYRQDPGLGLRLIYFSYDVKMKEKGDIPEGYSVSREKKERFSLILESASTNQTSMYLCASSSGTLGTDTQYFGPGTRLTVL.

V usage is TRBV11-2 and J usage is TRBJ2-3; TCRdb indicates TRBD2, and absent DNA this call remains unverified. Germline values: CDR1 SGHAT, CDR2 FQNNGV. The CDR3 length is 18 residues. The CDR3 loop is CASSLTSGATKYTDTQYF.

This chain links TRBV29-1 with TRBJ2-7; TCRdb returns TRBD1, unconfirmable since there is no DNA. This CDR3 contains 15 residues. CDR1 SQVTM and CDR2 ANQGSEA come from the germline V gene. The CDR3 here is CSARITGDSTYEQYF.

This rearrangement joins TRBV9 to TRBJ2-7; TCRdb's assignment of TRBD2 cannot be checked, as there is no DNA. Germline loops: CDR1 SGDLS, CDR2 YYNGEE. CDR3 length equals 15 residues. The CDR3 sequence is CASSPGTSGAYEQYF.

The V call is TRBV27, the J call TRBJ2-1. The CDR3 has 16 residues. Germline assignment: CDR1 MNHEY and CDR2 SMNVEV (reference sequence). This CDR3 reads CASTANGGSSYNEQFF.

The J gene is TRBJ1-4, the V gene TRBV7-8. CDR3 length equals 15 residues. CDR1 is SGHVS, CDR2 FQNEAQ, per germline. Here the CDR3 reads CASSLEGSTNEKLFF.

The CDR3 spells CASSEGGSGGRITDTQYF. This rearrangement joins TRBV7-8 to TRBJ2-3; the TCRdb D gene call, TRBD1, has no DNA to confirm it. This CDR3 region has 18 residues. Germline V gives CDR1 SGHVS, CDR2 FQNEAQ.

The CDR3 reads CSAREMGREQYF. V and J are TRBV20-1 and TRBJ2-7; the D gene TCRdb calls, TRBD1, cannot be checked with no DNA. CDR1 DFQATT and CDR2 SNEGSKA come from the germline V gene (reference sequence). The CDR3 is made up of 12 amino acids.

The CDR3 reads CAIKSGQGVARDTQYF. This chain uses TRBV10-3 with TRBJ2-3; with no DNA, the TCRdb D assignment of TRBD1 cannot be verified. Looked up from germline, CDR1 is ENHRY and CDR2 is SYGVKD. This CDR3 has 16 residues.

The chain couples TRBV19 to TRBJ1-2. Germline loops: CDR1 LNHDA, CDR2 SQIVND (reference sequence). The CDR3 extends over 14 amino acids. CDR3 protein: CASSTTTTSYGYTF.

The chain recombines TRBV12-3 or TRBV12-4 with TRBJ2-3; the TCRdb call, TRBD2, lacks DNA for checking. The CDR3 extends over 17 amino acids. Here the CDR3 reads CASSLSVQGGGTDTQYF.

The V call is TRBV6-1, the J call TRBJ2-1; TCRdb reports TRBD1, a call that lacks DNA to check it against. The CDR3 loop spans 13 amino acids. Germline values: CDR1 MNHNS, CDR2 SASEGT. CDR3 protein: CASSPGGPDEQFF.

V gene TRBV19 combines with J gene TRBJ1-1; the TRBD1 assignment by TCRdb is unverifiable without DNA. The CDR3 has 13 amino acids. Per germline, CDR1 LNHDA and CDR2 SQIVND (reference sequence). CDR3 sequence: CASSMGSPQEAFF. Full variable domain (outside the CDR3, taken from reference TRBV19 and TRBJ1-1): DGGITQSPKYLFRKEGQNVTLSCEQNLNHDAMYWYRQDPGQGLRLIYYSQIVNDFQKGDIAEGYSVSREKKESFPLTVTSAQKNPTAFYLCASSMGSPQEAFFGQGTRLTVV.

V gene TRBV12-3 or TRBV12-4 combines with J gene TRBJ2-5. CDR3 length: 11 amino acids. The CDR3 spells CASSQTTDQYF.

V usage is TRBV20-1 and J usage is TRBJ2-3; absent DNA, TCRdb's TRBD1 call cannot be checked. Germline V gene lookup returns CDR1 DFQATT and CDR2 SNEGSKA (reference sequence). The CDR3 is 17 residues long. This CDR3 is CSATPPTGKIFTDTQYF.

V and J are TRBV7-3 and TRBJ2-5; lacking DNA, the TRBD1 call made by TCRdb goes unchecked. The CDR3 consists of 12 residues. In germline, CDR1 is SGHTA, CDR2 FQGTGA. The CDR3 reads CASSRQGETQYF. Full variable domain (outside the CDR3, taken from reference TRBV7-3 and TRBJ2-5): GAGVSQTPSNKVTEKGKYVELRCDPISGHTALYWYRQSLGQGPEFLIYFQGTGAADDSGLPNDRFFAVRPEGSVSTLKIQRTERGDSAVYLCASSRQGETQYFGPGTRLLVL.

CDR3 protein: CASAKYRASYNEQFF. V is TRBV5-6 and J is TRBJ2-1; no DNA is available, so the TRBD1 call from TCRdb remains unchecked. This CDR3 contains 15 residues. Germline CDR1 is SGHDT and CDR2 is YYEEEE.

The CDR3 is CASSLSMETPTLSGQYF. V gene TRBV5-1 combines with J gene TRBJ2-7; there is no DNA to check the TCRdb D call of TRBD2. The CDR3 contains 17 residues. CDR1 is SGHRS, CDR2 YFSETQ, per germline.